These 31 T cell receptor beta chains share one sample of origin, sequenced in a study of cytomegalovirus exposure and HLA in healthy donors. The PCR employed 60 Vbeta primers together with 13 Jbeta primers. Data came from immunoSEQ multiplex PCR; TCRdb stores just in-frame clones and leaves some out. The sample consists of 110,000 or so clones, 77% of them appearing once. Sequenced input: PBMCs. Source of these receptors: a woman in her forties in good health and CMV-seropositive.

CDR3 sequence reads: CASSPPGTQTQYF. CDR3 coding DNA: TGTGCCAGCAGCCCCCCGGGGACTCAAACCCAGTACTTC. This sequence joins TRBV5-4 and TRBJ2-5; maybe TRBD2 (6 bases). Germline V gene sequence: CDR1 SGHNT, CDR2 YYREEE (reference sequence). The V end was cut by 4 bases, the J end by 8 bases, with 15 bases between. This CDR3 is 13 amino acids long.

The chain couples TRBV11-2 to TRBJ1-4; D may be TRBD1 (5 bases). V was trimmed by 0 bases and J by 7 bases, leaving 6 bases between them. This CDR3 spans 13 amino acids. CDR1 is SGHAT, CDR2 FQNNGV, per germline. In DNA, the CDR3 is TGTGCCAGCAGCTTAGAGGGGCCTGAAAAACTGTTTTTT. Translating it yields CASSLEGPEKLFF.

This CDR3 is CASSPSGTLYNSPLHF. The DNA for the CDR3 is TGTGCCAGCAGTCCATCAGGGACACTCTATAATTCACCCCTCCACTTT. The V and J genes are TRBV27 and TRBJ1-6; D may be TRBD1 (6 bases). Germline-derived CDR1 and CDR2 are MNHEY and SMNVEV (reference sequence). Trimming removed 5 bases from V and 3 bases from J, with 14 bases in between. This CDR3 contains 16 residues.

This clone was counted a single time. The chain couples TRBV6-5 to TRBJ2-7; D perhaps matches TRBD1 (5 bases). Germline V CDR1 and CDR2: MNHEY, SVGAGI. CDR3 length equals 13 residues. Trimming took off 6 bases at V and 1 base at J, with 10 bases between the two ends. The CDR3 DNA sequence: TGTGCCAGCAGCCCGGACACTTCCTACGAGCAGTACTTC. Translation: CASSPDTSYEQYF.

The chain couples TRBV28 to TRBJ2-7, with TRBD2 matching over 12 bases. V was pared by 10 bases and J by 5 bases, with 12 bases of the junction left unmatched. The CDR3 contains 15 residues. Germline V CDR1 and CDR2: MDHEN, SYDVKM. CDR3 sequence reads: CATEGGTSGYDEQYF. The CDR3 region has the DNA TGTGCCACCGAAGGGGGGACTAGCGGGTACGACGAGCAGTACTTC.

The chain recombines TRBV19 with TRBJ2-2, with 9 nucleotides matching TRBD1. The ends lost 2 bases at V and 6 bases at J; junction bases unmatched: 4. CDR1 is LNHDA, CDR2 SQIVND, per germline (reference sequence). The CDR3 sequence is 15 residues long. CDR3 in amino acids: CASSIWTGVPGELFF. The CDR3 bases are TGTGCCAGTAGTATATGGACAGGGGTCCCCGGGGAGCTGTTTTTT. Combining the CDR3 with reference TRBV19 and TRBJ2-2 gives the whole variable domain DGGITQSPKYLFRKEGQNVTLSCEQNLNHDAMYWYRQDPGQGLRLIYYSQIVNDFQKGDIAEGYSVSREKKESFPLTVTSAQKNPTAFYLCASSIWTGVPGELFFGEGSRLTVL.

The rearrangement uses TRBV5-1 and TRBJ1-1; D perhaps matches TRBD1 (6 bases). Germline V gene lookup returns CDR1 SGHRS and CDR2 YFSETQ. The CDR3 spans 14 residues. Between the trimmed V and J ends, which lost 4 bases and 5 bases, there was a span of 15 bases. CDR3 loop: CASSLQGAATEAFF. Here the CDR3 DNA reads TGCGCCAGCAGCCTACAGGGAGCTGCAACTGAAGCTTTCTTT.

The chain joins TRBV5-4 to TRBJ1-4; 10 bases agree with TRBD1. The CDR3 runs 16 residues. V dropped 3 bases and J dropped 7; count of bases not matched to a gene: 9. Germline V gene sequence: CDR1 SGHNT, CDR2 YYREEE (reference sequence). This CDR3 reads CASSSGTGAGSEKLFF. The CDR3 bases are TGTGCCAGCAGCTCCGGGACAGGGGCGGGGAGTGAAAAACTGTTTTTT.

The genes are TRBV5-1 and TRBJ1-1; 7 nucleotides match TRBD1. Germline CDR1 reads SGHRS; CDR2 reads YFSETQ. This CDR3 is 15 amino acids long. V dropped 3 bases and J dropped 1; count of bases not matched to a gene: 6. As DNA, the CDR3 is TGCGCCAGCAGCTCTGGCGACAGGGAGAACACTGAAGCTTTCTTT. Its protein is CASSSGDRENTEAFF.

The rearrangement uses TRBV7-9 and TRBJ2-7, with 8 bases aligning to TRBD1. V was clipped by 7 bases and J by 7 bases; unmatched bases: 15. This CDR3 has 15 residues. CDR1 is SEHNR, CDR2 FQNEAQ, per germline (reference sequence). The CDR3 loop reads CASTMDRALGREQYF. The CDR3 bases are TGTGCCAGCACCATGGACAGGGCCCTCGGTCGGGAGCAGTACTTC.

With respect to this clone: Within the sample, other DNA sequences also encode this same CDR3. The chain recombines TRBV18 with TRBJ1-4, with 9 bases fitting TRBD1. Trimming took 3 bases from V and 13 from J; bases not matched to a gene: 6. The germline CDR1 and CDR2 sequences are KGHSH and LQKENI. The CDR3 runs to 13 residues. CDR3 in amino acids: CASSPSQGQGLFF. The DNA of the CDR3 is TGTGCCAGCTCACCGTCCCAGGGACAGGGACTGTTTTTT.

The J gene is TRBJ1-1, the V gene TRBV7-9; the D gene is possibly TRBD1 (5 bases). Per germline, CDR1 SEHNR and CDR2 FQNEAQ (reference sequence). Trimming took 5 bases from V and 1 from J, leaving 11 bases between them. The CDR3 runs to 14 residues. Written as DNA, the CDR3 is TGTGCCAGCAGCCCGGGACTCTCGAACACTGAAGCTTTCTTT. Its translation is CASSPGLSNTEAFF.

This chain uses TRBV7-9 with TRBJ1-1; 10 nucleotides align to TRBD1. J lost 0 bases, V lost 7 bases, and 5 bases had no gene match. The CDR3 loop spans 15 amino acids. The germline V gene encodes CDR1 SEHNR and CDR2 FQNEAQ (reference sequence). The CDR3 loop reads CASKGQGRVNTEAFF. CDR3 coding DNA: TGTGCCAGCAAGGGACAGGGGCGTGTGAACACTGAAGCTTTCTTT.

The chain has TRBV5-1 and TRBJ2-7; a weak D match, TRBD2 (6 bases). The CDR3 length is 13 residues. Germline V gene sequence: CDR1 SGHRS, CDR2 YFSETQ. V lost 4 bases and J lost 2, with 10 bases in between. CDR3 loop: CASSTTSAYEQYF. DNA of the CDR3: TGCGCCAGCAGCACGACTAGTGCCTACGAGCAGTACTTC.

The CDR3 loop is CASSLATSGLTDTQYF. The CDR3 bases are TGCGCCAGCAGCTTGGCGACTAGCGGCCTCACAGATACGCAGTATTTT. The genes are TRBV5-1 and TRBJ2-3, with 9 bases lining up with TRBD2. Germline V CDR1 and CDR2: SGHRS, YFSETQ. Trimming removed 0 bases from V and 2 bases from J; junction bases left unmatched: 4. The CDR3 spans 16 residues.

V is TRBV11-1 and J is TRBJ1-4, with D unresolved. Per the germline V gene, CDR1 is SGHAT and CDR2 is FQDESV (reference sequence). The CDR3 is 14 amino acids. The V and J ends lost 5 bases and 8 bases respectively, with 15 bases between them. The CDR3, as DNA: TGTGCCAGCAGCCCGTGGGGAGGTGACGAAAAACTGTTTTTT. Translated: CASSPWGGDEKLFF.

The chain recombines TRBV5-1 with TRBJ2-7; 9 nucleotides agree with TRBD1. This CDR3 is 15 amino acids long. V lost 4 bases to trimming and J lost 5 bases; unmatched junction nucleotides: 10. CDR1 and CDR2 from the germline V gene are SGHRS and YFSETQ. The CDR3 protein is CASSDGTGPPHEQYF. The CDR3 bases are TGCGCCAGCAGCGATGGGACAGGGCCTCCCCACGAGCAGTACTTC.

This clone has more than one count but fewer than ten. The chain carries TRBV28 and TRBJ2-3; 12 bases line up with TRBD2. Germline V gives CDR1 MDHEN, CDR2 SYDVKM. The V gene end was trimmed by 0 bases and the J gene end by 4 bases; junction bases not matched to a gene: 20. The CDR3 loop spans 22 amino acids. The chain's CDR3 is CASSLWWAGLAGGKGEADTQYF. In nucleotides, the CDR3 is TGTGCCAGCAGTTTATGGTGGGCGGGGCTAGCGGGAGGGAAAGGCGAAGCAGATACGCAGTATTTT.

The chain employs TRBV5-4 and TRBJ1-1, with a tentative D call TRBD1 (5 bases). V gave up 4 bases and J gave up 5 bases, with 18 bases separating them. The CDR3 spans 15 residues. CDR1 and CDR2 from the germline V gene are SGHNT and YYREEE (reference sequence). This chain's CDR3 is CASSPPGGGWTEAFF. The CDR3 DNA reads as TGTGCCAGCAGCCCCCCTGGGGGGGGGTGGACTGAAGCTTTCTTT.

The CDR3 protein is CASSLNGVVTYEQYF. CDR3 bases: TGCGCCAGCAGCTTAAACGGGGTGGTGACCTACGAGCAGTACTTC. The rearrangement links TRBV5-1 to TRBJ2-7, with a weak D call TRBD2 (5 bases). Trimming shortened V by 2 bases and J by 2 bases, and 14 bases separated the two germline ends. In germline, CDR1 is SGHRS, CDR2 YFSETQ. This CDR3 spans 15 amino acids.

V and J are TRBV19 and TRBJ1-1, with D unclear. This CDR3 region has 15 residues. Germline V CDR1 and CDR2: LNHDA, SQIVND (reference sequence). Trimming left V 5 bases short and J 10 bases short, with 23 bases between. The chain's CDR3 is CASSQSGIGEIGAFF. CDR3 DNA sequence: TGTGCCAGTAGTCAATCCGGGATAGGAGAGATCGGAGCTTTCTTT. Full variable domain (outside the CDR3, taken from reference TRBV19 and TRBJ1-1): DGGITQSPKYLFRKEGQNVTLSCEQNLNHDAMYWYRQDPGQGLRLIYYSQIVNDFQKGDIAEGYSVSREKKESFPLTVTSAQKNPTAFYLCASSQSGIGEIGAFFGQGTRLTVV.

CDR3 in amino acids: CASSVQDSGNTDTQYF. As DNA, the CDR3 is TGTGCCAGCAGCGTACAGGACTCTGGGAACACAGATACGCAGTATTTT. The chain is built from TRBV9 and TRBJ2-3; maybe TRBD2 (5 bases). Per the germline V gene, CDR1 is SGDLS and CDR2 is YYNGEE. Trimming shortened V by 1 base and J by 2 bases, and 14 bases separated the two germline ends. This CDR3 is built from 16 residues.

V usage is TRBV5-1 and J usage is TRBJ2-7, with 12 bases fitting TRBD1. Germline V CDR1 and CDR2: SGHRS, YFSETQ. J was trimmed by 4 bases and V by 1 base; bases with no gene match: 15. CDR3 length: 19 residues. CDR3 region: CASSLFLISRDRGHYEQYF. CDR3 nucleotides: TGCGCCAGCAGCTTGTTTTTAATTAGTAGGGACAGGGGGCATTACGAGCAGTACTTC. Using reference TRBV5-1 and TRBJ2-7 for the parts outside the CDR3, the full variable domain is KAGVTQTPRYLIKTRGQQVTLSCSPISGHRSVSWYQQTPGQGLQFLFEYFSETQRNKGNFPGRFSGRQFSNSRSEMNVSTLELGDSALYLCASSLFLISRDRGHYEQYFGPGTRLTVT.

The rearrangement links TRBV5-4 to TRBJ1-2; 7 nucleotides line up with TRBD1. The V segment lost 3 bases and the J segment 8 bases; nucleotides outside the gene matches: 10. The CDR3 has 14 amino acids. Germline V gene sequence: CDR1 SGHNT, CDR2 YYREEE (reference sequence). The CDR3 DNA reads TGTGCCAGCAGCTGGGTTGACAGGGCGGAAGGCTACACCTTC. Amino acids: CASSWVDRAEGYTF.

The CDR3 DNA sequence: TGTGCCAGCTCTCCTATCCGGGGACAAAACACTGAAGCTTTCTTT. Protein sequence: CASSPIRGQNTEAFF. This sequence joins TRBV18 and TRBJ1-1; D is possibly TRBD1 (6 bases). Per germline, CDR1 KGHSH and CDR2 LQKENI. The length of the CDR3 is 15 residues. V lost 6 bases and J 2 bases, leaving 16 bases between the germline ends.

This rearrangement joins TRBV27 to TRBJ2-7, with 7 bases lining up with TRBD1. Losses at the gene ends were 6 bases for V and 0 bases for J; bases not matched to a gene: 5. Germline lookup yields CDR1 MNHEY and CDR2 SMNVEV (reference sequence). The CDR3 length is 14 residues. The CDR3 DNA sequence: TGTGCCAGCAGCCCGGGACAGACCTCCTACGAGCAGTACTTC. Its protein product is CASSPGQTSYEQYF.

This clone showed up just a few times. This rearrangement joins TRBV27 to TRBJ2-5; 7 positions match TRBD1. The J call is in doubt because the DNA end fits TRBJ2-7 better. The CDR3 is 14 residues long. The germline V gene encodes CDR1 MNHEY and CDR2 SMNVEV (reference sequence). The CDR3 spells CASMTTGNSYEQYF. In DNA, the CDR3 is TGTGCCAGCATGACGACAGGGAACTCCTACGAGCAGTACTTC.

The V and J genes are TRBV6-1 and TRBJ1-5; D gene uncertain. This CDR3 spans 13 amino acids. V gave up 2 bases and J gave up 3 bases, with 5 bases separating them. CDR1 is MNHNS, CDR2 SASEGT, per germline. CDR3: CASSETSNQPQHF. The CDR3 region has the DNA TGTGCCAGCAGTGAAACTTCCAATCAGCCCCAGCATTTT.

The CDR3 nucleotides read TGTGCCAGCAGTCCCCAGACAGGCAGGCTTAATGAAAAACTGTTTTTT. Translating it yields CASSPQTGRLNEKLFF. V gene TRBV27 combines with J gene TRBJ1-4, with a weak D call TRBD1 (6 bases). The V gene's germline CDR1 is MNHEY and CDR2 SMNVEV (reference sequence). Trimming shortened V by 5 bases and J by 4 bases, and 17 bases separated the two germline ends. The CDR3 loop spans 16 amino acids.

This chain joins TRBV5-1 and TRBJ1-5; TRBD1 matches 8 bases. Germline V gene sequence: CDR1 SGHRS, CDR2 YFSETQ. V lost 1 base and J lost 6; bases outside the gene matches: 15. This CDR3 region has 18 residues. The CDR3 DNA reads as TGCGCCAGCAGCTTGCAGGGGGCAGGGCAGCGAATCGGTCAGCCCCAGCATTTT. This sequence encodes CASSLQGAGQRIGQPQHF.

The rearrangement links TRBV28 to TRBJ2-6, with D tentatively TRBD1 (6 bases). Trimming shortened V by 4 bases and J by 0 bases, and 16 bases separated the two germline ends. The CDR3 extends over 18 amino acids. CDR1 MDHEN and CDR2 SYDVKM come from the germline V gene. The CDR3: CASSYMGHGDSGANVLTF. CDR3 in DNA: TGTGCCAGCAGTTATATGGGACACGGAGACTCTGGGGCCAACGTCCTGACTTTC.